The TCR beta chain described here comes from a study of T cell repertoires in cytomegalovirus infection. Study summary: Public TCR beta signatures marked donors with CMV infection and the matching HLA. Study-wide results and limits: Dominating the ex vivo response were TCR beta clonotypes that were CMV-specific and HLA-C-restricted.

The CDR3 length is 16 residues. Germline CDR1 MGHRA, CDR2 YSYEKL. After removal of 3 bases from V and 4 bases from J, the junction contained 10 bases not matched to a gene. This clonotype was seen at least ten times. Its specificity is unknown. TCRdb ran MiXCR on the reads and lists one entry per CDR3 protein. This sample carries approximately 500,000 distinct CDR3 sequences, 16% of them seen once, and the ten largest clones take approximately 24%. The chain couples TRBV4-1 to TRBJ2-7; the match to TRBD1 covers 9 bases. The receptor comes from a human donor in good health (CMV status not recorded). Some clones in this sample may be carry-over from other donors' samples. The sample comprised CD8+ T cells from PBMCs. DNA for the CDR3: TGCGCCAGCAGCCAGGGTCCGGGACAGGGTTCATACGAGCAGTACTTC. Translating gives CASSQGPGQGSYEQYF.